This paragraph reports one T cell receptor (beta chain). CDR1 is LNHDA and CDR2 is SQIVND in the germline V gene (reference sequence). This CDR3 region has 15 residues. V lost 8 bases and J lost 0, with 13 bases in between. This entry belongs to a study of CD8 T cells in Susac syndrome. Sequencing of TCR beta drew on CD8+ and CD4+ T cells from blood. TEMRA cells were FACS-enriched, and CD8+ and CD4+ T cells were isolated negatively. The RNA, about 0.45 to 1 ug, was put through reverse transcription using random hexamers. With immunoSEQ multiplex PCR, TCR beta CDR3 was amplified across 54 Vbeta and 13 Jbeta. One entry per CDR3 protein, called by TCRdb with MiXCR from the immunoSEQ multiplex PCR reads. The table lists fewer than 85,000 distinct CDR3 sequences, over 85% of them singletons.

The gene calls are TRBV19 and TRBJ2-2; D possibly corresponds to TRBD2 (5 bases). The specimen was CD8+ T cells from PBMCs. This sequence originates from a human donor with multiple sclerosis. The chain's CDR3 is CASLQRTSNTGELFF. Written as DNA, the CDR3 is TGTGCCAGTCTCCAAAGGACTTCGAACACCGGGGAGCTGTTTTTT.